These T cell receptor beta chains were read from a single sample in a study of immune evolution from preneoplasia to lung adenocarcinoma. Using immunoSEQ multiplex PCR, the repertoire was profiled, and TCRdb retains in-frame clones only, with some absent. There are about 6,300 clones in the sample; under 85% occur only once, and 9.8% lies in the top ten. Specimen: FFPE adjacent normal lung tissue. Every receptor here comes from a donor of 70 years or more with lung adenocarcinoma. Each CDR3 is given with its conserved first and last residue. The D gene is left open where the match is weak. A row's size may be missing; if present it is once, few, many or a size class.

j_call v_call d_call clone_size cdr3_aa cdr3_nt
TRBJ2-2 TRBV4-1 . . CASSQDWSNTGELFF TGCGCCAGCAGCCAAGATTGGTCCAACACCGGGGAGCTGTTTTTT
TRBJ1-4 TRBV29-1 . . CSVVRGTNEKLFF TGCAGCGTTGTCAGGGGTACTAATGAAAAACTGTTTTTT
TRBJ1-2 TRBV6-5 . . CASRPSRRYGYTF TGTGCCAGCAGGCCCAGCAGGCGCTATGGCTACACCTTC
TRBJ1-2 TRBV7-6 TRBD1 . CASSARTGGRRGYTF TGTGCCAGCAGCGCCCGGACAGGGGGTCGTCGTGGCTACACCTTC
TRBJ1-1 TRBV4-1 . . CASSQDQSQAFF TGCGCCAGCAGCCAAGATCAGTCCCAAGCTTTCTTT
TRBJ2-3 TRBV19 TRBD2 . CASSSTSGITDTQYF TGTGCCAGTAGTTCAACAAGCGGGATCACAGATACGCAGTATTTT
TRBJ2-7 TRBV25-1 . . CASSAWTDYEQYF TGTGCCAGCAGTGCCTGGACAGACTACGAGCAGTACTTC
TRBJ1-5 TRBV27 . . CASSFFPGNQPQHF TGTGCCAGCAGTTTCTTCCCAGGCAATCAGCCCCAGCATTTT
TRBJ2-6 TRBV28 . . CASSSPGRDGANVLTF TGTGCCAGCAGTTCCCCTGGCAGGGACGGGGCCAACGTCCTGACTTTC
TRBJ1-2 TRBV28 TRBD1 . CASSLNPRQGSDYGYTF TGTGCCAGCAGTTTAAATCCCCGACAGGGGTCGGACTATGGCTACACCTTC
TRBJ1-5 TRBV5-5 TRBD1 . CASSQRTGREPQHF TGTGCCAGCAGCCAACGGACAGGGAGAGAGCCCCAGCATTTT
TRBJ1-1 TRBV7-9 TRBD1 . CASKQGADTEAFF TGTGCCAGTAAACAGGGGGCCGACACTGAAGCTTTCTTT
TRBJ1-1 TRBV27 . few CASSPLTYTEAFF TGTGCCAGCAGTCCCCTGACTTACACTGAAGCTTTCTTT
TRBJ2-5 TRBV5-6 TRBD2 . CASSPRTSGGETQYF TGTGCCAGCAGCCCGAGGACTAGCGGGGGAGAGACCCAGTACTTC
TRBJ2-3 TRBV27 TRBD1 . CASSLTYPTGDVDTQYF TGTGCCAGCAGTTTAACATACCCGACAGGGGATGTAGATACGCAGTATTTT
TRBJ2-1 TRBV9 . . CASSSARGGQFF TGTGCCAGCAGCTCTGCCCGAGGAGGGCAGTTCTTC
TRBJ2-7 TRBV28 TRBD1 once CATLGTADSYEQYF TGTGCCACCCTCGGGACAGCGGACTCCTACGAGCAGTACTTC
TRBJ2-7 TRBV6-1 . . CASSEEATYYEQYF TGTGCCAGCAGTGAAGAGGCTACTTACTACGAGCAGTACTTC
TRBJ2-3 TRBV29-1 . few CSVEADRSDTQYF TGCAGCGTTGAAGCAGACAGATCAGATACGCAGTATTTT
TRBJ1-2 TRBV6-6 TRBD1 . CASRGWTGGTYGYTF TGTGCCAGCAGGGGGTGGACAGGGGGCACCTATGGCTACACCTTC
TRBJ2-1 TRBV5-1 . . CASSLAPGTYNEQFF TGCGCCAGCAGCTTGGCCCCGGGTACCTACAATGAGCAGTTCTTC
TRBJ2-1 TRBV5-1 . . CASSEPSRTAKQFF TGCGCCAGCAGCGAGCCTTCACGGACGGCGAAGCAGTTCTTC
TRBJ1-1 TRBV19 . . CASSMVGLAFF TGTGCCAGTAGTATGGTGGGTCTTGCTTTCTTT
TRBJ1-2 TRBV7-9 . few CASSRTRLYGYTF TGTGCCAGCAGCAGAACAAGGCTATACGGCTACACCTTC
TRBJ2-5 TRBV30 TRBD2 once CAWRTSGGQETQYF TGTGCCTGGAGGACCTCGGGGGGTCAAGAGACCCAGTACTTC
TRBJ1-1 TRBV25-1 . . CASSDPRLPEAFF TGTGCCAGCAGTGATCCCCGTTTGCCTGAAGCTTTCTTT
TRBJ2-7 TRBV6-5 TRBD1 . CASRRQGTGYYEQYF TGTGCCAGCAGGCGACAAGGGACAGGATACTACGAGCAGTACTTC
TRBJ2-1 TRBV2 . few CASSVYGFDEQFF TGTGCCAGCAGTGTTTACGGTTTCGATGAGCAGTTCTTC
TRBJ1-2 TRBV29-1 . few CSVLSNYGYTF TGCAGCGTTCTTTCTAACTATGGCTACACCTTC
TRBJ1-1 TRBV4-1 . once CASSQEVRELNTEAFF TGCGCCAGCAGCCAAGAGGTGAGGGAATTGAACACTGAAGCTTTCTTT
TRBJ2-1 TRBV28 . . CASTGEGDSYNEQFF TGTGCCAGCACGGGGGAGGGGGACTCCTACAATGAGCAGTTCTTC
TRBJ2-5 TRBV29-1 TRBD2 . CSVEKAAGGRGETQYF TGCAGCGTTGAAAAAGCCGCGGGGGGGCGGGGAGAGACCCAGTACTTC
TRBJ1-5 TRBV12-5 TRBD1 . CASALDRGRPQHF TGTGCTAGTGCCCTCGACAGGGGAAGGCCCCAGCATTTT
TRBJ1-5 TRBV6-5 TRBD1 medium-sized CASSYTTGIDQPQHF TGTGCCAGCAGTTACACGACAGGGATAGATCAGCCCCAGCATTTT
TRBJ2-1 TRBV5-6 . . CASCLSYNEQFF TGTGCCAGCTGTCTTTCCTACAATGAGCAGTTCTTC
TRBJ2-2 TRBV10-3 TRBD2 large CAITRLAGNTGELFF TGTGCCATCACGCGACTAGCGGGAAACACCGGGGAGCTGTTTTTT
TRBJ2-7 TRBV7-2 TRBD1 few CASSWGGQGLYEQYF TGTGCCAGCAGCTGGGGAGGACAGGGGTTATACGAGCAGTACTTC
TRBJ2-1 TRBV10-2 . . CASSGPDFNEQFF TGCGCCAGCAGTGGGCCGGACTTCAATGAGCAGTTCTTC
TRBJ2-7 TRBV19 . once CARTQGPPTYEQYF TGTGCCAGGACACAGGGCCCCCCGACCTACGAGCAGTACTTC
TRBJ1-4 TRBV5-1 TRBD1 medium-sized CASSSQGAYNEKLFF TGCGCCAGCAGCTCACAGGGGGCCTATAATGAAAAACTGTTTTTT
TRBJ2-5 TRBV7-8 . . CASSTGEETQYF TGTGCCAGCAGCACAGGTGAAGAGACCCAGTACTTC
TRBJ1-5 TRBV2 TRBD1 once CASSSGTGLNQPQHF TGTGCCAGCAGCTCCGGGACAGGCCTCAATCAGCCCCAGCATTTT
TRBJ2-1 TRBV6-1 . . CASSELSYNEQFF TGTGCCAGCAGTGAATTATCCTACAATGAGCAGTTCTTC
TRBJ2-5 TRBV28 TRBD2 . CASSSLAGGRETQYF TGTGCCAGCAGTTCCTTAGCGGGAGGGCGAGAGACCCAGTACTTC
TRBJ2-7 TRBV11-3 . few CASSFWGQTYEQYF TGTGCCAGCAGCTTTTGGGGGCAGACCTACGAGCAGTACTTC
TRBJ1-4 TRBV5-4 . . CASSLEPLEATNEKLFF TGTGCCAGCAGCTTGGAACCTTTGGAAGCGACTAATGAAAAACTGTTTTTT
TRBJ2-2 TRBV2 TRBD2 . CASRSWTSGGLNTGELFF TGTGCCAGCAGGTCCTGGACTAGCGGGGGCCTCAACACCGGGGAGCTGTTTTTT
TRBJ2-3 TRBV7-3 . few CASSLSPRPDTQYF TGTGCCAGCAGCTTGTCGCCGCGCCCAGATACGCAGTATTTT
TRBJ1-1 TRBV10-2 . . CASSGTTVRSSAEAFF TGCGCCAGTAGCGGGACAACCGTAAGAAGTTCGGCTGAAGCTTTCTTT
TRBJ2-1 TRBV11-2 TRBD2 . CASSLGGGRYNEQFF TGTGCCAGCAGCCTCGGGGGGGGCCGCTACAATGAGCAGTTCTTC
TRBJ2-3 TRBV10-2 TRBD1 . CASSLGQGPSDTQYF TGCGCCAGCAGTTTGGGACAGGGACCTTCAGATACGCAGTATTTT
TRBJ2-3 TRBV9 TRBD2 . CASSTGGISTDTQYF TGTGCCAGCAGCACCGGGGGGATCAGCACAGATACGCAGTATTTT
TRBJ1-6 TRBV6-5 . . CASSYSLQGIGSPLHF TGTGCCAGCAGTTACTCCTTACAGGGTATCGGATCACCCCTCCACTTT
TRBJ1-2 TRBV29-1 . few CSVGLTNYGYTF TGCAGCGTTGGATTAACTAACTATGGCTACACCTTC
TRBJ2-1 TRBV4-1 . . CASSQEFDEQFF TGCGCCAGCAGCCAAGAATTTGACGAGCAGTTCTTC